Sequencing of this T cell receptor beta chain was carried out in a study of blood T cell repertoires in COVID-19. Study at large: Acute and convalescent COVID-19 specimens originated in the United States, Italy and Spain.

Authors' processing steps: Amplifying reference gene primers gave estimates of nucleated cell counts. Assay used: immunoSEQ multiplex PCR; TCRdb lists only in-frame clones, some missing. For V, J and clone size, that table is used; D and trimming come from the DNA. The sample has approximately 110,000 clones, roughly 83% seen once. V shed 9 bases, J shed 4 bases, and the junction held 12 bases outside the gene matches. The CDR3 is 17 amino acids. Germline CDR1 LGHNT, CDR2 FRNRAP. Sample: peripheral blood. The TCR comes from a woman aged 70-85 years with acute or convalescent COVID-19. This chain uses TRBV12-5 with TRBJ2-6; TRBD1 matches 10 bases. The CDR3 nucleotides are TGTGCTAGCAAACCGGGGACAGGGGCTTCCGGGGCCAACGTCCTGACTTTC. Protein sequence: CASKPGTGASGANVLTF.